This T cell receptor beta chain is drawn from a study of vaccination and CD4 T cells after COVID-19. Treatment denoted: approximately 10-day PBMC culture with coronavirus spike peptide pools or control peptides (ViraFEST assay). The CDR3 is made up of 15 amino acids. Trimming left V 3 bases short and J 2 bases short, with 14 bases between. Per germline, CDR1 MDHEN and CDR2 SYDVKM. This clonotype appeared a few times. The antigen remains unidentified. Sequencing of DNA taken from cultured CD4+ T cells relied on the Oncomine TCR Beta short-read assay. TCRdb redid the calling of the PCR reads with MiXCR, one entry per CDR3 protein. The sample yields approximately 17,000 distinct CDR3 sequences, around 58% seen once.

The chain is built from TRBV28 and TRBJ2-7; a possible D gene is TRBD1 (6 bases). This sequence was found in a human donor who had recovered from COVID-19. The sequenced sample consisted of CD4+ T cells from blood, cultured in vitro. The CDR3 loop is CASSLPTGFPYEQYF. In DNA form, the CDR3 reads TGTGCCAGCAGTTTGCCCACAGGGTTCCCCTACGAGCAGTACTTC.